This T cell receptor (beta chain) was recovered during a study of identical twins. Broader study findings: Analyses of zero insertions could be partly confounded by invariant MAIT and iNKT cells. The abundant beta clonotypes from cord blood had fewer insertions, and memory repertoires had none of this. The study found that models underestimated out-of-frame TCR alpha sharing in monozygotic twins.

A remark on this clonotype: Its antigen is unknown.

Using its own MiXCR run on the 5' RACE reads, TCRdb lists one record per CDR3 protein. The sample holds just under 650,000 distinct CDR3 sequences, about 7.6% seen once. V was clipped by 0 bases and J by 5 bases, with 10 bases between them. The germline CDR1 and CDR2 sequences are MGHRA and YSYEKL. The CDR3 length is 14 residues. These same data were also listed under a study on yellow fever vaccine responses in identical twins.

Sample: PBMCs. The genes are TRBV4-1 and TRBJ2-5; no clear D gene. The sequence came from a woman aged 18-29 years in good health. CDR3 protein: CASSQDRPWETQYF. In nucleotides, the CDR3 is TGCGCCAGCAGCCAAGACAGGCCATGGGAGACCCAGTACTTC.